The subject of this entry is one TCR beta chain. Patients sequenced had flow cytometry evidence of CD8+CD57+ cell expansion. Genomic DNA was employed as the template in profiling TCR beta VDJ and CDR3. TCRdb processed the reads anew with MiXCR; each CDR3 protein has one entry. The sample has about 190,000 distinct CDR3 sequences, 40% to 50% seen once. The CDR3 length is 12 residues. Germline V gives CDR1 SGDLS, CDR2 YYNGEE. Trimming took 7 bases from V and 0 from J, leaving 7 bases between them. This sample was included in a study of CD8+CD57+ T cells in acquired aplastic anemia. Sequenced: sorted CD4+, CD8+, or CD8+CD57+ T cells (not recorded which) from PBMCs. V usage is TRBV9 and J usage is TRBJ1-1; D gene ambiguous. The clonotype was recovered from a human donor with aplastic anemia. This CDR3 is CASGSMNTEAFF. The CDR3, as DNA: TGTGCCAGCGGCAGCATGAACACTGAAGCTTTCTTT.